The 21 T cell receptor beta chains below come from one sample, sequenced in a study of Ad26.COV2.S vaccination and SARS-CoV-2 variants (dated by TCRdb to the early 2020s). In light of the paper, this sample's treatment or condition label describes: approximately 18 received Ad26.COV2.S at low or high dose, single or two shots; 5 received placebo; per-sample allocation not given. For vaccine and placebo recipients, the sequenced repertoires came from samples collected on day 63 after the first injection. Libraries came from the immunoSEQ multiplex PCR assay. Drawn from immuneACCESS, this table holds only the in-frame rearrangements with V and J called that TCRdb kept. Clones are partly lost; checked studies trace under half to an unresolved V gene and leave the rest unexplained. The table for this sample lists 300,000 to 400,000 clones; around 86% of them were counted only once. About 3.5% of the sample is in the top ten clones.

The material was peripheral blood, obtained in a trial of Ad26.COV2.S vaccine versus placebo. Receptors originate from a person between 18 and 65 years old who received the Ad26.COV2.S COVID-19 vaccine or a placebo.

CDR3 nucleotide sequence: TGTGCCTGGAGTCCCTGGGGGCATCAGCCCCAGCATTTT. This encodes CAWSPWGHQPQHF. This chain links TRBV30 with TRBJ1-5, with a tentative D call TRBD1 (6 bases). The CDR3 extends over 13 amino acids. In germline, CDR1 is GTSNPN, CDR2 SVGIG (reference sequence). Trimming removed 2 bases at V and 5 bases at J, with 10 bases between.

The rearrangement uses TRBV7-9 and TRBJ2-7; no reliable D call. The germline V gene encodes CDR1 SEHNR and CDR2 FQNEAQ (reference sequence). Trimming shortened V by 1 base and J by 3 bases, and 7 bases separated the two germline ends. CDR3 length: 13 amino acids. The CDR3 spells CASSLDGFYEQYF. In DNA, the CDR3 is TGTGCCAGCAGCTTAGATGGCTTCTACGAGCAGTACTTC.

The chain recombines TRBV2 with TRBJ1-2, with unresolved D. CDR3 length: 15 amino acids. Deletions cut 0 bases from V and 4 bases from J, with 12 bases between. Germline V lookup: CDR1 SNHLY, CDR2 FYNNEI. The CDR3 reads CASSEAARSGYGYTF. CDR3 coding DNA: TGTGCCAGCAGTGAAGCGGCTAGATCGGGCTATGGCTACACCTTC. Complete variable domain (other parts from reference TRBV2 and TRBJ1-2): EPEVTQTPSHQVTQMGQEVILRCVPISNHLYFYWYRQILGQKVEFLVSFYNNEISEKSEIFDDQFSVERPDGSNFTLKIRSTKLEDSAMYFCASSEAARSGYGYTFGSGTRLTVV.

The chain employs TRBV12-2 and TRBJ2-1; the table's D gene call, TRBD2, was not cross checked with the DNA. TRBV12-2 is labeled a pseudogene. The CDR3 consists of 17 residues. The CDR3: CASRSIGCGFGTGEQFF. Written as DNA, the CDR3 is TGTGCAAGTCGTTCTATCGGCTGTGGGTTCGGGACTGGTGAGCAGTTCTTC.

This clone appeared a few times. The DNA of the CDR3 is TGCGCCAGCAGCCAAGGGGGACTAGCCGCCTACGAGCAGTACTTC. Amino acids: CASSQGGLAAYEQYF. The chain links TRBV4-1 to TRBJ2-7, with 9 positions matching TRBD2. The CDR3 consists of 15 residues. Germline CDR1 is MGHRA and CDR2 is YSYEKL. V gave up 1 base and J gave up 2 bases; unmatched junction bases: 3.

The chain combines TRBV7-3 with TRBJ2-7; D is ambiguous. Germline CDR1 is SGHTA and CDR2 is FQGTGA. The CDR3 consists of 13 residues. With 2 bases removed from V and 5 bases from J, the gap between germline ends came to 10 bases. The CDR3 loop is CASSLGRAHEQYF. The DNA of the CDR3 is TGTGCCAGCAGCTTAGGAAGGGCCCACGAGCAGTACTTC.

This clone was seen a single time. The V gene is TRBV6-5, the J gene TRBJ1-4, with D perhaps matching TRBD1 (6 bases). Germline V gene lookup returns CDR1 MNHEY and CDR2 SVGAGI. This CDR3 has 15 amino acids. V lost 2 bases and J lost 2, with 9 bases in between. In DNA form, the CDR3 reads TGTGCCAGCAGTTACGAGGGGGGTACTAATGAAAAACTGTTTTTT. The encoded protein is CASSYEGGTNEKLFF.

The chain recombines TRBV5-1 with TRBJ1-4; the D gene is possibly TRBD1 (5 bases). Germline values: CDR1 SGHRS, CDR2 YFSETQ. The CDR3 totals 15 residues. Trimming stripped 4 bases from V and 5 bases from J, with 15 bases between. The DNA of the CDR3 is TGCGCCAGCAGCGGGGCGGGGGGTACCAATGAAAAACTGTTTTTT. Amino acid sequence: CASSGAGGTNEKLFF. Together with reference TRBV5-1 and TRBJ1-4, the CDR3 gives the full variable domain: KAGVTQTPRYLIKTRGQQVTLSCSPISGHRSVSWYQQTPGQGLQFLFEYFSETQRNKGNFPGRFSGRQFSNSRSEMNVSTLELGDSALYLCASSGAGGTNEKLFFGSGTQLSVL.

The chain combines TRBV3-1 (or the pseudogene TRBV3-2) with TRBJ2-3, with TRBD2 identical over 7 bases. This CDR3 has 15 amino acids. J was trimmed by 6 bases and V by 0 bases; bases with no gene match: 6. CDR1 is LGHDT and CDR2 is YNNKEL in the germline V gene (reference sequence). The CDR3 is CASSQESGRVDTQYF. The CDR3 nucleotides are TGTGCCAGCAGCCAAGAATCGGGGAGGGTCGATACGCAGTATTTT.

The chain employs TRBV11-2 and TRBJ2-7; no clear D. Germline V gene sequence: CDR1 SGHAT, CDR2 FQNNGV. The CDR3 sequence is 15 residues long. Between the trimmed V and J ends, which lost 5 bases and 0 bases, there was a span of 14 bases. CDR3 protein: CASSDGTGNSYEQYF. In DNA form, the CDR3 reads TGTGCCAGCAGCGACGGCACGGGTAACTCCTACGAGCAGTACTTC.

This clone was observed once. CDR3 residues: CAISERGGQGSNQPQHF. Here the CDR3 DNA reads TGTGCCATCAGTGAGAGAGGAGGACAGGGTAGCAATCAGCCCCAGCATTTT. The chain is built from TRBV10-3 and TRBJ1-5, with 8 bases aligning to TRBD1. V shed 2 bases, J shed 0 bases, and the junction held 6 bases outside the gene matches. From germline, CDR1 is ENHRY and CDR2 SYGVKD. The CDR3 has 17 amino acids.

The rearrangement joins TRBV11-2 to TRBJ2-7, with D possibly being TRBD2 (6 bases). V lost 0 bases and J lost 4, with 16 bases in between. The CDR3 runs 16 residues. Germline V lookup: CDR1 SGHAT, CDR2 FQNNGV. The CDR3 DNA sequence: TGTGCCAGCAGCTTAGAGACCGGGAGTCCTATGTACGAGCAGTACTTC. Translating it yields CASSLETGSPMYEQYF.

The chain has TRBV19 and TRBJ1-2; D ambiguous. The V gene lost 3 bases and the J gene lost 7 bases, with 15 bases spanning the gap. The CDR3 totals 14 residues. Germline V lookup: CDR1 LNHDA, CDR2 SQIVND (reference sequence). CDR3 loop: CASSMRDPGGGYTF. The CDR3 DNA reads TGTGCCAGTAGTATGAGGGATCCGGGTGGTGGCTACACCTTC.

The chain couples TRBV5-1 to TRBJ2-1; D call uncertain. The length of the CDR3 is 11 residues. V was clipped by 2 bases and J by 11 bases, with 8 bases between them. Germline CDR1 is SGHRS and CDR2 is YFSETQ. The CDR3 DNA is TGCGCCAGCAGCTTAGACAACAAGCAGTTCTTC. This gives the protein CASSLDNKQFF.

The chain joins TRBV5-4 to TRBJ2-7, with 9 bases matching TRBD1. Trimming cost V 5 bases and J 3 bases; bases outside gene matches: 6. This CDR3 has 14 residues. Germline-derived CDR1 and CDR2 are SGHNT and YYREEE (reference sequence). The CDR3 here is CASSPGTGLYEQYF. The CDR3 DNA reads TGTGCCAGCAGTCCCGGGACAGGGCTCTACGAGCAGTACTTC.

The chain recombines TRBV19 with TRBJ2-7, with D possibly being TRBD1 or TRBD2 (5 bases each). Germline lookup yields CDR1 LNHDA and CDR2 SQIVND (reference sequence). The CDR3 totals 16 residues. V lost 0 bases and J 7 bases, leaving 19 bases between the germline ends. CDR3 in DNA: TGTGCCAGTAGTATAGAAGCCGGGACGGCGGCCATGGAGCAGTACTTC. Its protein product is CASSIEAGTAAMEQYF. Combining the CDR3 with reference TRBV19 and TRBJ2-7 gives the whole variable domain DGGITQSPKYLFRKEGQNVTLSCEQNLNHDAMYWYRQDPGQGLRLIYYSQIVNDFQKGDIAEGYSVSREKKESFPLTVTSAQKNPTAFYLCASSIEAGTAAMEQYFGPGTRLTVT.

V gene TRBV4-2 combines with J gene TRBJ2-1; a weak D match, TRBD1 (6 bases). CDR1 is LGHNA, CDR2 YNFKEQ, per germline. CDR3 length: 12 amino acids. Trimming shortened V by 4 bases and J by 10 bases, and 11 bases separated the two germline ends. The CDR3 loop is CASSLGQTEQFF. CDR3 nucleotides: TGTGCCAGCAGCCTCGGACAGACAGAGCAGTTCTTC.

The CDR3 DNA reads TGTGCCAGCAGCCCCTGGTTAGCGCGAATGAACACCGGGGAGCTGTTTTTT. Protein product: CASSPWLARMNTGELFF. V and J are TRBV7-3 and TRBJ2-2, with TRBD2 as a possible D gene (5 bases). Trimming left V 5 bases short and J 1 base short, with 17 bases between. Germline CDR1 and CDR2: SGHTA and FQGTGA. The CDR3 length is 17 residues.

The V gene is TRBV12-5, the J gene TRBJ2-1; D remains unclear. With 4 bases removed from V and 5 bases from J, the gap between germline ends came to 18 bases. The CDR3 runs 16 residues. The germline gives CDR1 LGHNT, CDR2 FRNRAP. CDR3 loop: CASGSATETEHNEQFF. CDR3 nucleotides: TGTGCTAGTGGTTCGGCAACGGAAACGGAACACAATGAGCAGTTCTTC.

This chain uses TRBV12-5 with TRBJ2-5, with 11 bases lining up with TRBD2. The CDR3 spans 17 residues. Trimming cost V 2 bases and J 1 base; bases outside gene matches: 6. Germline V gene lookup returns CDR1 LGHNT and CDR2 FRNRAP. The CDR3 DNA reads TGTGCTAGTGGTTTGCTCCGAGGACTAGCGGGCCAAGAGACCCAGTACTTC. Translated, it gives CASGLLRGLAGQETQYF.

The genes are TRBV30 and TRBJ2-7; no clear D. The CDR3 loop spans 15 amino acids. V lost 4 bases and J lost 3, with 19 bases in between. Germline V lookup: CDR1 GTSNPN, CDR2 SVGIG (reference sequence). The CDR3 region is CAWKHSGHSIYEQYF. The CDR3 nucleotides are TGTGCCTGGAAACATTCGGGCCACAGTATCTACGAGCAGTACTTC.